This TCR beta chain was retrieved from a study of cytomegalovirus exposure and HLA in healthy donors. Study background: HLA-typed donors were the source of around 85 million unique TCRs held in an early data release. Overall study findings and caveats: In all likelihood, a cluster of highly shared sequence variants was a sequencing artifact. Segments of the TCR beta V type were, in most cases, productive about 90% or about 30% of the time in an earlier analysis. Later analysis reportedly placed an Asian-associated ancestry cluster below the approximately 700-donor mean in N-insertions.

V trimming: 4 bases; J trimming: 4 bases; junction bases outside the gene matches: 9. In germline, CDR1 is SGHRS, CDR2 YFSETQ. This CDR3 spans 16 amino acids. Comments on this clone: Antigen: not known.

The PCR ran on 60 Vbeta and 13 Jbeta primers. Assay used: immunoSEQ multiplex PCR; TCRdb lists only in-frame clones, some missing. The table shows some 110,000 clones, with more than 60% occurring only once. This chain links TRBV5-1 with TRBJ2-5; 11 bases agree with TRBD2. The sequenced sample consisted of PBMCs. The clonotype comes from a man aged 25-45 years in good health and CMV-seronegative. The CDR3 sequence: CASSPEIAGGRETQYF. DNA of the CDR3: TGCGCCAGCAGCCCGGAGATAGCGGGAGGGAGAGAGACCCAGTACTTC.